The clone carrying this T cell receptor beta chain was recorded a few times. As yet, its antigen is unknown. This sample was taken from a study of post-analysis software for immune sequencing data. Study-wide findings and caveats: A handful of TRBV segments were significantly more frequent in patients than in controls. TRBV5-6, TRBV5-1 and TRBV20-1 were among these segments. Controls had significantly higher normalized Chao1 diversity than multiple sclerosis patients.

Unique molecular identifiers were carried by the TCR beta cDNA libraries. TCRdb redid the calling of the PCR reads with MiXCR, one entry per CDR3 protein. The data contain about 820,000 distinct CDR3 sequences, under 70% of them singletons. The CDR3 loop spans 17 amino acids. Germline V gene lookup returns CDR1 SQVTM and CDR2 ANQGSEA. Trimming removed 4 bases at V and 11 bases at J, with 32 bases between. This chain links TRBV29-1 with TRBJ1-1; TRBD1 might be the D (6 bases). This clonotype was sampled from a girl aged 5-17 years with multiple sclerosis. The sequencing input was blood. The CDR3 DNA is TGCAGCGTTGGGGGGGGAGCAGGGGCAGTCCGGAACCCCTCGGCTTTCTTT. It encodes CSVGGGAGAVRNPSAFF.